Only a few counts were recorded for the clone carrying this T cell receptor (beta chain). Its antigen remains unidentified. The data stem from a study of post-analysis software for immune sequencing data. The overall study: Relapsing-remitting, secondary progressive and progressive-relapsing forms made up the multiple sclerosis disease courses. The study's findings and limits: F measure clustering grouped samples strongly by preparation batch. People with multiple sclerosis had a significantly lower normalized Chao1 diversity than controls did. Among several TRBV segments more frequent in patients than controls were TRBV5-6, TRBV5-1 and TRBV20-1.

Included in the TCR beta cDNA libraries were unique molecular identifiers. Some 500,000 cDNA molecules were recovered from an input of roughly 0.85 to 10 million T cells. A single record per CDR3 protein comes from TCRdb applying MiXCR to the PCR reads. The sample lists hundreds of thousands of distinct CDR3 sequences, 30% seen once, with 0.55% to 0.65% in the top ten. The CDR3 has 13 residues. The germline gives CDR1 DFQATT, CDR2 SNEGSKA (reference sequence). The V gene lost 3 bases and the J gene lost 6 bases, with 15 bases spanning the gap. V gene TRBV20-1 combines with J gene TRBJ2-7; possible D gene TRBD1, 5 bases. This clonotype was obtained from a girl aged 5-17 years with multiple sclerosis. Source material: blood. In DNA form, the CDR3 reads TGCAGTGCTAGGGTATTTAGGGGTAGCGAGCAGTACTTC. This sequence encodes CSARVFRGSEQYF.